This is a list of T cell receptor beta chains from one sample in a study of blood T cell repertoires in COVID-19. Libraries were prepared by immunoSEQ multiplex PCR; TCRdb keeps only in-frame clonotypes and omits some of them. The data contain over 100,000 clones, roughly four fifths of them singletons. The sequenced sample consisted of peripheral blood. The receptors come from a human donor in a cohort sampled during active COVID-19. The CDR3 runs from the conserved cysteine through the conserved F or W. The D gene is left open where the match is weak. Clone size appears in some rows only: once, few, many, or a class for an expanded clone.

>-|TRBD1|14|TRBJ1-6|TRBV6-5
CASSWMGQGSPLHF
TGTGCCAGCAGTTGGATGGGACAGGGCTCACCCCTCCACTTT
>-|TRBD1|17|TRBJ2-7|TRBV28
CASSQPLWDRGFYEQYF
TGTGCCAGCAGTCAACCCCTCTGGGACAGGGGTTTCTACGAGCAGTACTTC
>-|-|13|TRBJ1-5|TRBV11-2
CASSLDSFQPQHF
TGTGCCAGCAGCTTAGACAGTTTCCAGCCCCAGCATTTT
>-|TRBD1|15|TRBJ2-3|TRBV6-1
CASSPRDRGTNTQYF
TGTGCCAGCAGTCCCAGGGACAGGGGTACGAATACGCAGTATTTT
>-|-|14|TRBJ1-1|TRBV11-2
CASSLVGAYTEAFF
TGTGCCAGCAGCTTAGTGGGGGCATACACTGAAGCTTTCTTT
>-|-|16|TRBJ1-6|TRBV7-6
CASSLMAPRRDSPLHF
TGTGCCAGCAGCTTAATGGCTCCTAGGCGGGATTCACCCCTCCACTTT
>-|TRBD1|15|TRBJ1-6|TRBV9
CASSTEGTGNSPLHF
TGTGCCAGCAGCACAGAAGGGACAGGAAATTCACCCCTCCACTTT
>-|TRBD2|13|TRBJ2-5|TRBV5-4
CASSLAGAETQYF
TGTGCCAGCAGCTTAGCGGGAGCGGAGACCCAGTACTTC
>-|TRBD1|16|TRBJ1-1|TRBV27
CASSRTGGAGFTEAFF
TGTGCCAGCAGTCGCACAGGGGGCGCGGGCTTTACTGAAGCTTTCTTT
>once|-|12|TRBJ2-7|TRBV6-1
CASSDRAYEQYF
TGTGCCAGCAGTGACAGGGCCTACGAGCAGTACTTC
>-|TRBD1|14|TRBJ1-2|TRBV19
CASSNKRTGLGYTF
TGTGCCAGTAGTAACAAAAGGACAGGGCTAGGCTACACCTTC
>-|TRBD1|16|TRBJ2-2|TRBV5-1
CASSFRQGANTGELFF
TGCGCCAGCAGCTTCCGACAGGGGGCGAACACCGGGGAGCTGTTTTTT
>-|TRBD1|13|TRBJ1-1|TRBV29-1
CSVGDSYNTEAFF
TGCAGCGTTGGGGACAGCTATAACACTGAAGCTTTCTTT
>-|TRBD2|14|TRBJ2-1|TRBV6-2/TRBV6-3
CASSVTSGANEQFF
TGTGCCAGCAGTGTAACTAGCGGGGCCAATGAGCAGTTCTTC
>-|-|14|TRBJ2-2|TRBV27
CASSLSWSSGELFF
TGTGCCAGCAGTTTATCTTGGAGTAGCGGGGAGCTGTTTTTT
>-|TRBD2|15|TRBJ2-5|TRBV5-1
CASSSRTSGVETQYF
TGCGCCAGCAGCTCCCGGACTAGCGGGGTTGAGACCCAGTACTTC
>-|-|15|TRBJ1-5|TRBV6-2/TRBV6-3
CASSTWTNSNQPQHF
TGTGCCAGCAGTACATGGACAAATAGCAATCAGCCCCAGCATTTT
>-|TRBD1|17|TRBJ1-4|TRBV9
CASSETGGLATNEKLFF
TGTGCCAGCAGCGAAACAGGGGGGCTAGCAACTAATGAAAAACTGTTTTTT
>-|-|15|TRBJ1-2|TRBV11-3
CASSLGGRADYGYTF
TGTGCCAGCAGCTTAGGCGGCAGGGCTGACTATGGCTACACCTTC
>few|TRBD1|15|TRBJ2-3|TRBV7-8
CASSLNRGGTDTQYF
TGTGCCAGCAGCTTAAACAGGGGTGGCACAGATACGCAGTATTTT
>once|TRBD1|15|TRBJ1-4|TRBV30
CAWSAGQGGNEKLFF
TGTGCCTGGAGTGCTGGACAGGGGGGGAATGAAAAACTGTTTTTT
>-|TRBD1|16|TRBJ2-7|TRBV5-1
CASSLGGTGIIYEQYF
TGCGCCAGCAGCTTGGGTGGGACAGGGATCATCTACGAGCAGTACTTC